The clone carrying this TCR beta chain was detected only a few times. Its antigen is not identified. In the study's own analysis: The study's classifier, a distant-metastasis tool for papillary thyroid cancer, was built using CDR3 differences across clinicopathological groups. TCRdb re-called clones from the PCR reads using MiXCR. TCRdb, not the authors, supplied the V and J calls. The repertoire holds about 21,000 clones, about 30% seen once, with 15% to 20% in the top ten. V lost 4 bases, J lost 4 bases, and 13 bases stayed unmatched. Per the germline V gene, CDR1 is MDHEN and CDR2 is SYDVKM. The CDR3 covers 18 residues. The sample comes from a study of metastatic and nonmetastatic thyroid tumors. Study at large: From malignant and benign thyroid patients, repertoires in blood and in tumor or nodule tissue were compared. Findings of the study overall: Across blood and tumor, TCR beta diversity in malignant thyroid tumors was reportedly significantly higher than in benign nodules.

All patients were untreated before thyroid surgery. Sequencing was performed on blood. The rearrangement joins TRBV28 to TRBJ2-7, with 13 bases matching TRBD2. The sequence was collected from a female donor with papillary thyroid cancer or a benign thyroid nodule (not recorded which). Some clones in this sample may be carry-over from other donors' samples. The CDR3: CASSSGLAGNLPSYEQYF. The CDR3 region has the DNA TGTGCCAGCAGTTCGGGACTAGCGGGGAACCTTCCCTCATACGAGCAGTACTTC.